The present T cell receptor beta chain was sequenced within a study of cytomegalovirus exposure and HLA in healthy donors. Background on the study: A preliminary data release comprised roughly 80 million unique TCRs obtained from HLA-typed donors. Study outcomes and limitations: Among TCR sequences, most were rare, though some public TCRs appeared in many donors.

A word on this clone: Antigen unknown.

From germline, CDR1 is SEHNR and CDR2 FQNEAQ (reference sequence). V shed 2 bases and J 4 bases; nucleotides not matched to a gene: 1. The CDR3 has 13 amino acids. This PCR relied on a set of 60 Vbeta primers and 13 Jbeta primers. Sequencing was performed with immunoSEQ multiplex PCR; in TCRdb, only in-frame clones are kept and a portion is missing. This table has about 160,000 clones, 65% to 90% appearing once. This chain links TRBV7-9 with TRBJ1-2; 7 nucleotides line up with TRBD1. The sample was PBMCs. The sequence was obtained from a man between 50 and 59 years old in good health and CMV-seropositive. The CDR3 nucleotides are TGTGCCAGCAGCTTAAGGACAGGCTATGGCTACACCTTC. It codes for CASSLRTGYGYTF.